The T cell receptor beta chain under discussion was sequenced for a study of T-cell reconstitution after alpha-beta-depleted transplantation in children listed by TCRdb under 2016. Study-wide context: T-cell immune reconstitution after TCRalphabeta/CD19-depleted allogeneic hematopoietic cell transplantation in children was quantitatively tracked in the study by means of TCR repertoire profiling.

Preparation of the library involved PCR. The sequencer was an Illumina HiSeq 2500. TCR libraries were prepared with molecular barcoding, using unique molecular identifiers to normalize TCRbeta repertoire quantification. Starting from the raw public reads, TCRdb applied fastp trimming at Q25, assembled clones with MiXCR and retained in-frame beta chains. A single entry per CDR3 protein holds the most common genes and DNA from its merged rows. For this sample the table gives about a million distinct CDR3 sequences, of which less than 30% were detected only once. The biggest ten clones account for 25% to 35% of the sample. Trimming costs V 5 bases and J 8 bases, and their ends lie 18 bases apart. CDR1 and CDR2, per the germline V gene, are SGHTA and FQGNSA. The CDR3 has 15 amino acids, counting the end cysteine and phenylalanine. Only CDR3 DNA remains: 45 bases, in frame from the first base. To note about this clonotype: Its antigen is still unknown. It has no much larger one-base neighbor in the sample; base qualities were not kept.

In the paper's terms, the treatment or condition label means: allogeneic hematopoietic cell transplantation with graft depleted of TCRalphabeta T cells and CD19 B cells. Transplant recipients were children who received TCRalphabeta/CD19-depleted allogeneic hematopoietic cell grafts. General study outcomes and caveats: Apparently early alphabetaT-cell count recovery about two months after transplant reportedly relied on only several hundred rapidly expanded clones derived from non-depleted graft cells. In some patients, high TCRbeta diversity at day 60 was attributed to recipient T cells and intrathymic progenitors that had survived conditioning. The frequencies of hyperexpanded clones fell over the following months, and after one year, T-cell counts and TCRbeta diversity were mostly attributed to newly produced T cells.

The chain links TRBV7-2 with TRBJ1-4; the D segment could be TRBD1, given 5 matching bases. The sequencing used PBMCs, mostly from graft donor cells, collected 360 days after TCRalphabeta/CD19-depleted stem cell transplant. This receptor was taken from a boy younger than two who had a stem cell transplant for SCID, so the T cells may come from the graft donor. The CDR3 in this case is CASSPGTEFSEKLFF. The nucleotides are TGTGCCAGCAGCCCCGGGACGGAGTTTTCGGAAAAACTGTTTTTT.